Listed below are T cell receptor beta chains from one sample, sequenced in a study of cytomegalovirus exposure and HLA in healthy donors. The table came from immunoSEQ multiplex PCR; TCRdb's copy has only in-frame clones and leaves some out. This table has some 130,000 clones, around three quarters appearing once. The sample taken for sequencing was PBMCs. The receptor source for this set is a middle-aged man in good health and CMV-seropositive. Both conserved end residues are part of each CDR3.

J gene: TRBJ1-1
CDR3 length: 16
V gene: TRBV5-6
CDR3 protein: CASSLVGGARNTEAFF

J gene: TRBJ1-2
CDR3 length: 12
V gene: TRBV6-1
CDR3 protein: CASSSTRGGYTF

J gene: TRBJ2-1
CDR3 length: 12
V gene: TRBV2
CDR3 protein: CASSDRGHEQFF

J gene: TRBJ2-7
CDR3 length: 15
V gene: TRBV19
CDR3 protein: CASSIGGQATYEQYF

J gene: TRBJ2-1
CDR3 length: 13
V gene: TRBV6-1
CDR3 protein: CASTGGSYNEQFF

J gene: TRBJ1-1
CDR3 length: 14
V gene: TRBV9
CDR3 protein: CASSATGGDTEAFF

J gene: TRBJ1-1
CDR3 length: 13
V gene: TRBV18
CDR3 protein: CASSSQGHTEAFF

J gene: TRBJ2-5
CDR3 length: 14
V gene: TRBV13
CDR3 protein: CASSSRDYQETQYF

J gene: TRBJ1-2
CDR3 length: 20
V gene: TRBV19
CDR3 protein: CASSMVIAGTGGPFEHGYTF

J gene: TRBJ2-1
CDR3 length: 19
V gene: TRBV27
CDR3 protein: CASSLRPLLTLSSYNEQFF

J gene: TRBJ1-5
CDR3 length: 13
V gene: TRBV10-2
CDR3 protein: CASSEQGGQPQHF

J gene: TRBJ2-4
CDR3 length: 14
V gene: TRBV28
CDR3 protein: CASSFPPTSDIQYF

J gene: TRBJ2-1
CDR3 length: 16
V gene: TRBV5-4
CDR3 protein: CASSRSSGRNPDEQFF

J gene: TRBJ2-5
CDR3 length: 14
V gene: TRBV29-1
CDR3 protein: CSVVSREFQETQYF

J gene: TRBJ2-7
CDR3 length: 13
V gene: TRBV7-9
CDR3 protein: CASRFSGGDEQYF

J gene: TRBJ1-1
CDR3 length: 13
V gene: TRBV7-9
CDR3 protein: CASSTGGNTEAFF

J gene: TRBJ2-1
CDR3 length: 15
V gene: TRBV7-2
CDR3 protein: CASSLVAGDYNEQFF

J gene: TRBJ1-2
CDR3 length: 14
V gene: TRBV28
CDR3 protein: CASSRQGRGYGYTF

J gene: TRBJ2-7
CDR3 length: 13
V gene: TRBV28
CDR3 protein: CASSYPSSYEQYF

J gene: TRBJ1-2
CDR3 length: 15
V gene: TRBV29-1
CDR3 protein: CSVTGGQGTNYGYTF

J gene: TRBJ2-1
CDR3 length: 19
V gene: TRBV27
CDR3 protein: CASSLLGLAGDGSYNEQFF

J gene: TRBJ2-5
CDR3 length: 16
V gene: TRBV27
CDR3 protein: CASSPGQGLILETQYF

J gene: TRBJ1-2
CDR3 length: 12
V gene: TRBV6-1
CDR3 protein: CASRAEGDGYTF

J gene: TRBJ1-2
CDR3 length: 13
V gene: TRBV12-5
CDR3 protein: CASGRTRDRSYTF

J gene: TRBJ1-2
CDR3 length: 15
V gene: TRBV7-9
CDR3 protein: CASSLVGEANYGYTF

J gene: TRBJ1-5
CDR3 length: 15
V gene: TRBV30
CDR3 protein: CAWSGTPGAHQPQHF

J gene: TRBJ1-3
CDR3 length: 14
V gene: TRBV14
CDR3 protein: CASSLNRVGNTIYF

J gene: TRBJ2-3
CDR3 length: 15
V gene: TRBV10-3
CDR3 protein: CAIRVGTGGEDTQYF

J gene: TRBJ2-3
CDR3 length: 16
V gene: TRBV4-1
CDR3 protein: CASSQKLASGADTQYF

J gene: TRBJ1-5
CDR3 length: 13
V gene: TRBV12-5
CDR3 protein: CASGPGLWQPQHF

J gene: TRBJ1-1
CDR3 length: 14
V gene: TRBV30
CDR3 protein: CAWSSGFVNTEAFF

J gene: NA
CDR3 length: 16
V gene: TRBV29-1
CDR3 protein: CSVVQGIYLSSYEQYF

J gene: TRBJ1-1
CDR3 length: 15
V gene: TRBV7-9
CDR3 protein: CASSFRDRGGTEAFF

J gene: TRBJ2-1
CDR3 length: 17
V gene: TRBV25-1
CDR3 protein: CASSRYIGTSGDNEQFF

J gene: TRBJ2-2
CDR3 length: 15
V gene: TRBV2
CDR3 protein: CASSDWDRGAGELFF

J gene: TRBJ2-2
CDR3 length: 19
V gene: TRBV6-4
CDR3 protein: CASTKSGLADLANTGELFF

J gene: TRBJ2-7
CDR3 length: 13
V gene: TRBV19
CDR3 protein: CASSPGLPYEQYF

J gene: TRBJ2-1
CDR3 length: 15
V gene: TRBV12-5
CDR3 protein: CASGLTGLAGEEQFF

J gene: TRBJ1-1
CDR3 length: 11
V gene: TRBV20-1
CDR3 protein: CSASRDREAFF

J gene: TRBJ1-1
CDR3 length: 15
V gene: TRBV7-2
CDR3 protein: CASSLVGQGTGEAFF

J gene: TRBJ1-2
CDR3 length: 15
V gene: TRBV27
CDR3 protein: CASRWSRGHSYGYTF

J gene: TRBJ1-6
CDR3 length: 16
V gene: TRBV27
CDR3 protein: CASSLQGQGGLLALHF

J gene: TRBJ2-3
CDR3 length: 16
V gene: TRBV6-5
CDR3 protein: CASSYQLAGGSDTQYF

J gene: TRBJ2-1
CDR3 length: 16
V gene: TRBV4-1
CDR3 protein: CASSLAGTYPDNEQFF

J gene: TRBJ1-2
CDR3 length: 15
V gene: TRBV27
CDR3 protein: CASSTFPGVNYGYTF

J gene: TRBJ1-3
CDR3 length: 15
V gene: TRBV5-4
CDR3 protein: CASSLDSRSGNTIYF

J gene: TRBJ1-1
CDR3 length: 15
V gene: TRBV28
CDR3 protein: CASSLGARRNTEAFF

J gene: TRBJ2-3
CDR3 length: 16
V gene: TRBV7-6
CDR3 protein: CASSLMQGRPTDTQYF

J gene: TRBJ2-3
CDR3 length: 15
V gene: TRBV5-1
CDR3 protein: CASSPTGQSTDTQYF

J gene: TRBJ1-5
CDR3 length: 13
V gene: TRBV14
CDR3 protein: CASSQDENQPQHF

J gene: TRBJ2-3
CDR3 length: 15
V gene: TRBV6-1
CDR3 protein: CASIDSPFSTDTQYF

J gene: TRBJ2-1
CDR3 length: 16
V gene: TRBV27
CDR3 protein: CASSLTGGILYNEQFF

J gene: TRBJ2-7
CDR3 length: 11
V gene: TRBV6-5
CDR3 protein: CASTRLNEQYF